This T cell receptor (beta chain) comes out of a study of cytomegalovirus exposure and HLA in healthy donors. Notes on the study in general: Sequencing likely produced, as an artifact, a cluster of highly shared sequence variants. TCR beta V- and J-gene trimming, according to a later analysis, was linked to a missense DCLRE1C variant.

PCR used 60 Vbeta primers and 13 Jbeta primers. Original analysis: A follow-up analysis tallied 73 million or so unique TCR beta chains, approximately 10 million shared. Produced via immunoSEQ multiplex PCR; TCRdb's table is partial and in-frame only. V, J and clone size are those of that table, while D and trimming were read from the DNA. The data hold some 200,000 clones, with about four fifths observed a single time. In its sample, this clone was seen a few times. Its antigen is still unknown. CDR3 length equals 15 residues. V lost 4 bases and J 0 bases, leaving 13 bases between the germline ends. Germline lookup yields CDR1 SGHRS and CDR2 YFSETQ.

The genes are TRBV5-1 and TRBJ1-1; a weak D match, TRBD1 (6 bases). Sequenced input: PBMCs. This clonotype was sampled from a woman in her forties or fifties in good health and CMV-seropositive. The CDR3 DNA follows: TGCGCCAGCAGCAGTTTGGACAGCTTGAACACTGAAGCTTTCTTT. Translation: CASSSLDSLNTEAFF.